The next 28 T cell receptor beta chains were all read from a single sample in a study of technical replicates of blood from a few donors. TCRdb's copy holds only in-frame clones and misses some; the assay was immunoSEQ multiplex PCR. The profile shows about 95,000 clones, approximately 95% of them singletons. The specimen sequenced was T cells isolated from PBMCs. The source is a human donor in good health.

In DNA, the CDR3 is TGTGCCAGCAGCTTGGGAGGGCGATGGGACATTCAGTACTTC. Translated: CASSLGGRWDIQYF. The V and J genes are TRBV7-2 and TRBJ2-4, with 7 nucleotides matching TRBD2. J lost 8 bases, V lost 3 bases, and 7 bases had no gene match. Germline CDR1 reads SGHTA; CDR2 reads FQGNSA. The CDR3 is 14 residues long.

The chain uses TRBV10-2 and TRBJ1-1; TRBD1 agrees at 10 bases. The germline gives CDR1 WSHSY, CDR2 SAAADI. This CDR3 has 15 amino acids. Trimming took 5 bases from V and 4 from J; bases not matched to a gene: 7. CDR3 sequence (DNA): TGCGCCAGCAGTCCCGGGGGACAGGGGACCACTGAAGCTTTCTTT. This translates into CASSPGGQGTTEAFF.

The gene calls are TRBV27 and TRBJ2-2; 12 bases line up with TRBD2. Germline lookup yields CDR1 MNHEY and CDR2 SMNVEV (reference sequence). This CDR3 comprises 16 residues. Trimming cost V 2 bases and J 4 bases; bases outside gene matches: 2. CDR3 DNA sequence: TGTGCCAGCAGTTTACTAGCGGGAGGGACCACCGGGGAGCTGTTTTTT. Protein sequence: CASSLLAGGTTGELFF.

The table lists this clone with a count of one. The chain carries TRBV2 and TRBJ2-7; D is perhaps TRBD1 (6 bases). Germline V gives CDR1 SNHLY, CDR2 FYNNEI. The ends were cut back, 1 base at V and 3 bases at J, with 7 bases in the middle. This CDR3 contains 13 residues. In DNA form, the CDR3 reads TGTGCCAGCAGTGAAGACAGGGTCTACGAGCAGTACTTC. This codes for CASSEDRVYEQYF.

The chain couples TRBV19 to TRBJ2-5; no definite D call. The CDR3 runs to 13 residues. Trimming removed 9 bases from V and 5 bases from J, with 16 bases in between. CDR1 is LNHDA and CDR2 is SQIVND in the germline V gene (reference sequence). DNA of the CDR3: TGTGCCAGCAACGGAGCCACCGGTGAGACCCAGTACTTC. This gives the protein CASNGATGETQYF. Drawing the rest from reference TRBV19 and TRBJ2-5, the complete variable domain is DGGITQSPKYLFRKEGQNVTLSCEQNLNHDAMYWYRQDPGQGLRLIYYSQIVNDFQKGDIAEGYSVSREKKESFPLTVTSAQKNPTAFYLCASNGATGETQYFGPGTRLLVL.

The V call is TRBV28, the J call TRBJ2-4, with 8 positions matching TRBD1. The germline gives CDR1 MDHEN, CDR2 SYDVKM. The V segment lost 4 bases and the J segment 5 bases; nucleotides outside the gene matches: 7. The CDR3 covers 15 residues. CDR3 sequence: CASSSWTGLENIQYF. The CDR3 nucleotides are TGTGCCAGCAGTTCGTGGACAGGGTTAGAAAACATTCAGTACTTC.

The chain couples TRBV10-1 to TRBJ1-4, with 7 bases identical to TRBD1. The ends lost 9 bases at V and 6 bases at J; junction bases unmatched: 7. CDR1 and CDR2 (germline): WNHNN, SYGVQD (reference sequence). This CDR3 contains 13 residues. The CDR3 region has the DNA TGCGCCAGATCCGGGACAGCTGATGAAAAACTGTTTTTT. Encoded protein: CARSGTADEKLFF.

V and J are TRBV5-1 and TRBJ2-7, with D uncertain. The CDR3 runs 13 residues. V lost 5 bases and J lost 0, with 9 bases in between. In germline, CDR1 is SGHRS, CDR2 YFSETQ. CDR3 sequence: CASRPTGSYEQYF. The CDR3 DNA is TGCGCCAGCAGGCCGACGGGCTCCTACGAGCAGTACTTC.

This chain uses TRBV2 with TRBJ1-1; D is ambiguous. Trimming pared 4 bases from V and 9 bases from J, leaving 15 bases between. Germline CDR1 SNHLY, CDR2 FYNNEI. This CDR3 is built from 13 residues. The CDR3 nucleotides are TGTGCCAGCAGTGCTTCGCTAGTGATCAAAGCTTTCTTT. As protein: CASSASLVIKAFF.

The chain has TRBV19 and TRBJ1-2; D might be TRBD1 (5 bases). With 7 bases removed from V and 0 bases from J, the gap between germline ends came to 15 bases. This CDR3 has 15 residues. Germline loops: CDR1 LNHDA, CDR2 SQIVND (reference sequence). This chain's CDR3 is CASTTPGRANYGYTF. The CDR3 nucleotides read TGTGCCAGTACTACCCCCGGCAGGGCTAACTATGGCTACACCTTC.

The CDR3 region has the DNA TGTGCCAGCAGAGACCAGACTAGCGGCCCTACGAGGGAGTACTTC. It specifies CASRDQTSGPTREYF. The J gene is TRBJ2-7, the V gene TRBV13; 9 bases line up with TRBD2. The CDR3 length is 15 residues. Trimming cost V 6 bases and J 11 bases; bases outside gene matches: 17. CDR1 and CDR2 (germline): PRHDT, FYEKMQ (reference sequence).

The rearrangement joins TRBV13 to TRBJ2-1, with 8 bases fitting TRBD1. CDR3 length: 15 amino acids. CDR1 is PRHDT, CDR2 FYEKMQ, per germline (reference sequence). The trim removed 5 bases at V and 1 base at J, leaving 4 bases unmatched. CDR3 DNA: TGTGCCAGCAGCCCTCACAGGGGGTCCTACAATGAGCAGTTCTTC. Residues: CASSPHRGSYNEQFF.

This sequence joins TRBV7-8 and TRBJ2-1; TRBD2 matches 11 bases. The germline gives CDR1 SGHVS, CDR2 FQNEAQ. The CDR3 extends over 15 amino acids. V trimming: 1 base; J trimming: 4 bases; junction bases outside the gene matches: 0. The CDR3 DNA sequence: TGTGCCAGCAGCTTAGGACTAGCGGGGTACAATGAGCAGTTCTTC. This codes for CASSLGLAGYNEQFF.

This chain uses TRBV25-1 with TRBJ1-1, with D unclear. The CDR3 runs 12 residues. The V end was cut by 5 bases, the J end by 1 base, with 5 bases between. Germline CDR1 and CDR2: MGHDK and SYGVNS. The CDR3 spells CASSRGNTEAFF. The CDR3 region has the DNA TGTGCCAGCAGTCGGGGGAACACTGAAGCTTTCTTT.

The chain combines TRBV7-2 with TRBJ2-1; TRBD2 aligns across 11 bases. Trimming took 4 bases from V and 7 from J; bases not matched to a gene: 9. The CDR3 is made up of 16 amino acids. Per germline, CDR1 SGHTA and CDR2 FQGNSA. The DNA of the CDR3 is TGTGCCAGCAGCTCAGCGGCACTAGCGGGAGTTAATGAGCAGTTCTTC. Its translation is CASSSAALAGVNEQFF.

In its sample, this clone was seen once. V and J are TRBV5-8 and TRBJ1-2, with 9 nucleotides matching TRBD1. After removal of 2 bases from V and 7 bases from J, the junction contained 3 bases not matched to a gene. The V gene's germline CDR1 is SGHTS and CDR2 YDEGEE. This CDR3 comprises 13 residues. CDR3 residues: CASSFTGGAGYTF. CDR3 in DNA: TGTGCCAGCAGCTTTACAGGGGGCGCTGGCTACACCTTC.

This chain uses TRBV30 with TRBJ1-6; TRBD1 agrees at 7 bases. This CDR3 comprises 13 residues. The trim removed 5 bases at V and 10 bases at J, leaving 8 bases unmatched. CDR1 and CDR2 (germline): GTSNPN, SVGIG (reference sequence). The CDR3 DNA is TGTGCCTGGCAGGGGGTACTTGGGTCACCCCTCCACTTT. As protein: CAWQGVLGSPLHF.

The chain carries TRBV30 and TRBJ1-2; 10 nucleotides line up with TRBD1. Germline lookup yields CDR1 GTSNPN and CDR2 SVGIG (reference sequence). Losses at the gene ends were 4 bases for V and 7 bases for J; bases not matched to a gene: 6. The CDR3 loop spans 13 amino acids. CDR3 in DNA: TGTGCCTGGACCGGGACAGGGGTAGGTGGCTACACCTTC. Its protein product is CAWTGTGVGGYTF. Full variable domain (rest looked up from reference TRBV30 and TRBJ1-2): SQTIHQWPATLVQPVGSPLSLECTVEGTSNPNLYWYRQAAGRGLQLLFYSVGIGQISSEVPQNLSASRPQDRQFILSSKKLLLSDSGFYLCAWTGTGVGGYTFGSGTRLTVV.

The V gene is TRBV11-3, the J gene TRBJ2-2; D is possibly TRBD2 (5 bases). The CDR3 extends over 17 amino acids. Trimming cost V 3 bases and J 3 bases, with 17 bases left between them. Germline CDR1 and CDR2: SGHNT and YENEEA. The CDR3 DNA sequence: TGTGCCAGCAGCTTGGTGGAGGCTGCATGGGACACCGGGGAGCTGTTTTTT. This gives the protein CASSLVEAAWDTGELFF.

The chain links TRBV6-5 to TRBJ2-2; possible D gene TRBD2, 5 bases. The length of the CDR3 is 15 residues. In germline, CDR1 is MNHEY, CDR2 SVGAGI. V lost 2 bases and J 4 bases, leaving 11 bases between the germline ends. The CDR3 DNA is TGTGCCAGCAGTTACCGGGGAAGGGCCACCGGGGAGCTGTTTTTT. Translating gives CASSYRGRATGELFF.

The table lists this clone with a count of one. As DNA, the CDR3 is TGCGCCAGCAGCGAGAGAGTGCGGACAGGGTTTAACTATGGCTACACCTTC. Translated: CASSERVRTGFNYGYTF. The genes are TRBV5-1 and TRBJ1-2; 8 nucleotides line up with TRBD1. V lost 4 bases, J lost 1 base, and 12 bases stayed unmatched. This CDR3 is built from 17 residues. Per germline, CDR1 SGHRS and CDR2 YFSETQ.

This clone was picked up one time. This chain connects TRBV20-1 to TRBJ2-7, with 10 bases aligning to TRBD2. The CDR3 totals 11 residues. CDR1 DFQATT and CDR2 SNEGSKA come from the germline V gene (reference sequence). V lost 3 bases, J lost 9 bases, and 2 bases stayed unmatched. The DNA of the CDR3 is TGCAGTGCTAGTTTAGCGGGAGGGCAGTACTTC. This encodes CSASLAGGQYF.

The chain uses TRBV7-3 and TRBJ2-7; the match to TRBD1 covers 9 bases. V lost 0 bases to trimming and J lost 5 bases; unmatched junction nucleotides: 5. The length of the CDR3 is 15 residues. Per germline, CDR1 SGHTA and CDR2 FQGTGA. For the CDR3, the DNA is TGTGCCAGCAGCTTAACGGCGGGACAGGGACACGAGCAGTACTTC. Protein: CASSLTAGQGHEQYF.

The gene calls are TRBV5-1 and TRBJ2-3; 9 bases agree with TRBD1. Trimming at V came to 3 bases and at J to 3 bases, leaving 5 bases not matched to a gene. The CDR3 consists of 15 residues. Germline assignment: CDR1 SGHRS and CDR2 YFSETQ. The CDR3 spells CASSWGTGKTDTQYF. CDR3 coding DNA: TGCGCCAGCAGCTGGGGGACAGGGAAAACAGATACGCAGTATTTT.

This chain joins TRBV27 and TRBJ2-1; 7 nucleotides align to TRBD2. The CDR3 loop spans 14 amino acids. The junction had 7 bases not matched to a gene; V was cut back by 7 bases and J by 4 bases. Germline CDR1 reads MNHEY; CDR2 reads SMNVEV (reference sequence). CDR3 coding DNA: TGTGCCAGCACAACTAGCGTCTTATACAATGAGCAGTTCTTC. Protein sequence: CASTTSVLYNEQFF.

This clone has a handful of counts. CDR3 DNA: TGTGCCAGCAGCGTCGGGGGGCTCGAAGCTTTCTTT. Translated, it gives CASSVGGLEAFF. The J gene is TRBJ1-1, the V gene TRBV9; a possible D gene is TRBD1 (6 bases). This CDR3 is 12 amino acids long. Between the trimmed V and J ends, which lost 2 bases and 8 bases, there was a span of 10 bases. The germline V gene has CDR1 SGDLS and CDR2 YYNGEE.

The chain has TRBV29-1 and TRBJ1-3; D is unresolved. CDR3 length equals 12 residues. V gave up 3 bases and J gave up 0 bases, with 3 bases separating them. CDR1 is SQVTM and CDR2 is ANQGSEA in the germline V gene. CDR3 protein: CSVDSSGNTIYF. In DNA form, the CDR3 reads TGCAGCGTTGACAGCTCTGGAAACACCATATATTTT.

This clone was observed once. The V gene is TRBV2, the J gene TRBJ1-2; 10 positions match TRBD1. The CDR3 covers 14 residues. Germline V gene sequence: CDR1 SNHLY, CDR2 FYNNEI. With V trimmed by 6 bases and J by 3 bases, 4 bases remained unmatched. The DNA for the CDR3 is TGTGCCAGCAGCAGGACAGGGGGAGACTATGGCTACACCTTC. Amino acids: CASSRTGGDYGYTF.